Listed below are T cell receptor beta chains from one sample, sequenced in a study of blood T cell repertoires in COVID-19. TCRdb's copy holds only in-frame clones and misses some; the assay was immunoSEQ multiplex PCR. Found here are 350,000 to 450,000 clones, 70% to 90% of them singletons; the top ten hold about 1.5%. Sequenced input: PBMCs or T cells enriched from blood (not recorded which). Receptor source: a woman between 18 and 29 years old who had been exposed to COVID-19. The CDR3 runs from the conserved cysteine through the conserved F or W. The order of the fields is J gene, D gene, clone size, V gene, CDR3 protein, CDR3 DNA. D genes are given only for firm matches. Only part of the rows carry a size: once, few, many, or a class if the clone is expanded.

J: TRBJ1-3; D: -; size: once; V: TRBV19; CDR3: CASIQDSSGNTIYF; DNA: TGTGCCAGTATCCAAGACAGCTCTGGAAACACCATATATTTT
J: TRBJ2-3; D: TRBD2; size: -; V: TRBV10-3; CDR3: CAISDMLSGRAVQYF; DNA: TGTGCCATCAGTGATATGCTTAGCGGGAGGGCCGTGCAGTATTTT
J: TRBJ1-5; D: TRBD1; size: -; V: TRBV19; CDR3: CASSHYTRQGASNQPQHF; DNA: TGTGCCAGTAGTCACTACACGAGACAGGGGGCTAGCAATCAGCCCCAGCATTTT
J: TRBJ2-5; D: TRBD2; size: -; V: TRBV14; CDR3: CASSQGREGYQETQYF; DNA: TGTGCCAGCAGCCAAGGCCGGGAGGGGTACCAAGAGACCCAGTACTTC
J: TRBJ2-1; D: TRBD2; size: -; V: TRBV7-9; CDR3: CASSGLAGGSDPFNEQFF; DNA: TGTGCCAGCAGCGGACTAGCGGGGGGGTCGGACCCTTTCAATGAGCAGTTCTTC
J: TRBJ1-2; D: -; size: -; V: TRBV7-9; CDR3: CASSQQQSANYGYTF; DNA: TGTGCCAGCAGCCAGCAACAGTCTGCTAACTATGGCTACACCTTC
J: TRBJ1-2; D: TRBD1; size: -; V: TRBV28; CDR3: CASSFSGTGLDGYTF; DNA: TGTGCCAGCAGTTTTTCCGGGACAGGGTTGGATGGCTACACCTTC
J: TRBJ2-7; D: TRBD2; size: -; V: TRBV11-2; CDR3: CASSLLAGQSSYEQYF; DNA: TGTGCCAGCAGCTTACTAGCGGGGCAGAGCTCCTACGAGCAGTACTTC
J: TRBJ2-2; D: -; size: -; V: TRBV6-1; CDR3: CASSADLTRFTGELFF; DNA: TGTGCCAGCAGTGCTGATTTAACTAGATTCACCGGGGAGCTGTTTTTT
J: TRBJ1-5; D: -; size: once; V: TRBV28; CDR3: CASSPPRVQPQHF; DNA: TGTGCCAGCAGTCCCCCTCGGGTTCAGCCCCAGCATTTT
J: TRBJ2-7; D: TRBD2; size: -; V: TRBV5-1; CDR3: CASSLPGLAGTNEQYF; DNA: TGCGCCAGCAGCTTACCGGGACTAGCGGGCACCAACGAGCAGTACTTC
J: TRBJ2-7; D: TRBD1; size: -; V: TRBV29-1; CDR3: CSVEAGDRDYEQYF; DNA: TGCAGCGTTGAGGCGGGGGACAGGGATTACGAGCAGTACTTC
J: TRBJ1-1; D: -; size: -; V: TRBV28; CDR3: CASRAPPAEAFF; DNA: TGTGCCAGCAGGGCCCCTCCCGCTGAAGCTTTCTTT
J: TRBJ1-3; D: -; size: few; V: TRBV3-1/TRBV3-2; CDR3: CASSLGDNGNTIYF; DNA: TGTGCCAGCAGCCTTGGGGACAACGGAAACACCATATATTTT
J: TRBJ2-5; D: TRBD2; size: -; V: TRBV20-1; CDR3: CSASGLVETQYF; DNA: TGCAGTGCCAGTGGACTAGTGGAGACCCAGTACTTC
J: TRBJ1-1; D: TRBD1; size: -; V: TRBV20-1; CDR3: CSASSRDRGAEAFF; DNA: TGCAGTGCTAGTTCCCGGGACAGGGGAGCTGAAGCTTTCTTT
J: TRBJ2-1; D: TRBD2; size: -; V: TRBV9; CDR3: CASSVGLAGGIDNEQFF; DNA: TGTGCCAGCAGCGTCGGACTAGCGGGGGGGATAGATAATGAGCAGTTCTTC
J: TRBJ2-1; D: TRBD1; size: -; V: TRBV6-5; CDR3: CASSYSSGGLINEQFF; DNA: TGTGCCAGCAGTTACTCTTCAGGGGGCTTGATCAATGAGCAGTTCTTC
J: TRBJ1-2; D: -; size: -; V: TRBV7-9; CDR3: CASSVQTNYGYTF; DNA: TGTGCCAGCAGCGTACAGACTAACTATGGCTACACCTTC
J: TRBJ2-1; D: TRBD1; size: once; V: TRBV3-1/TRBV3-2; CDR3: CASSSQGTASFYVYNEQFF; DNA: TGTGCCAGCAGCTCTCAGGGGACAGCCTCGTTTTACGTCTACAATGAGCAGTTCTTC
J: TRBJ2-7; D: TRBD2; size: -; V: TRBV7-9; CDR3: CASSRTSGAYEQYF; DNA: TGTGCCAGCAGCCGGACTAGCGGTGCCTACGAGCAGTACTTC
J: TRBJ2-7; D: -; size: -; V: TRBV4-1; CDR3: CASSQGPRAGEYEQYF; DNA: TGCGCCAGCAGCCAAGGCCCCCGGGCAGGGGAGTACGAGCAGTACTTC
J: TRBJ1-1; D: TRBD1; size: -; V: TRBV19; CDR3: CASSYQGAQTEAFF; DNA: TGTGCCAGTAGCTACCAGGGGGCGCAAACTGAAGCTTTCTTT
J: TRBJ2-1; D: TRBD2; size: -; V: TRBV4-1; CDR3: CASSQYLRGRALDYNEQFF; DNA: TGCGCCAGCAGCCAATACCTTCGAGGGAGGGCCTTAGACTACAATGAGCAGTTCTTC
J: TRBJ1-1; D: TRBD1; size: -; V: TRBV6-6; CDR3: CASSYRPGQGITEAFF; DNA: TGTGCCAGCAGTTACCGACCGGGACAGGGTATCACTGAAGCTTTCTTT
J: TRBJ2-5; D: -; size: few; V: TRBV4-3; CDR3: CASSQTLEGETQYF; DNA: TGCGCCAGCAGCCAAACCTTGGAGGGAGAGACCCAGTACTTC
J: TRBJ2-4; D: -; size: -; V: TRBV6-5; CDR3: CASSYSRSPTKNIQYF; DNA: TGTGCCAGCAGTTACTCGAGATCCCCTACCAAAAACATTCAGTACTTC
J: TRBJ1-6; D: -; size: -; V: TRBV6-5; CDR3: CASSYSGPRDNSPLHF; DNA: TGTGCCAGCAGTTACTCGGGGCCCCGTGATAATTCACCCCTCCACTTT
J: TRBJ2-2; D: -; size: -; V: TRBV19; CDR3: CASSRAGTNTGELFF; DNA: TGTGCCAGTAGTAGGGCGGGGACGAACACCGGGGAGCTGTTTTTT
J: TRBJ2-2; D: TRBD1; size: once; V: TRBV6-1; CDR3: CASSEASGGPGELFF; DNA: TGTGCCAGCAGTGAAGCGTCAGGGGGTCCCGGGGAGCTGTTTTTT
J: TRBJ2-7; D: TRBD1; size: -; V: TRBV4-3; CDR3: CASSEGMTGGRQPSYEQYF; DNA: TGCGCCAGCAGCGAGGGGATGACAGGGGGCCGGCAACCCTCCTACGAGCAGTACTTC
J: TRBJ1-2; D: -; size: -; V: TRBV7-8; CDR3: CASSPIQGYGYTF; DNA: TGTGCCAGCAGCCCGATCCAGGGGTACGGCTACACCTTC
J: TRBJ2-7; D: TRBD1; size: -; V: TRBV15; CDR3: CATSRDGQAGRYEQYF; DNA: TGTGCCACCAGCAGAGATGGACAGGCTGGGAGATACGAGCAGTACTTC
J: TRBJ1-2; D: TRBD1; size: -; V: TRBV29-1; CDR3: CSVLWTGNVGMGYTF; DNA: TGCAGCGTTCTGTGGACAGGGAATGTCGGCATGGGCTACACCTTC
J: TRBJ2-5; D: -; size: -; V: TRBV25-1; CDR3: CASSGGPWGETQYF; DNA: TGTGCCAGCAGCGGGGGGCCATGGGGGGAGACCCAGTACTTC
J: TRBJ2-3; D: TRBD2; size: few; V: TRBV3-1/TRBV3-2; CDR3: CASSQELAGGLEDTQYF; DNA: TGTGCCAGCAGCCAAGAACTAGCGGGGGGATTGGAAGATACGCAGTATTTT
J: TRBJ2-1; D: TRBD2; size: -; V: TRBV28; CDR3: CASGGGSSGKYNEQFF; DNA: TGTGCCAGCGGGGGGGGCAGTAGCGGGAAATACAATGAGCAGTTCTTC
J: TRBJ1-5; D: TRBD1; size: once; V: TRBV19; CDR3: CASSQDRLHSNQPQHF; DNA: TGTGCCAGTAGCCAGGACAGGCTGCATAGCAATCAGCCCCAGCATTTT
J: TRBJ2-7; D: TRBD2; size: -; V: TRBV4-1; CDR3: CASSQDPSGRAFEQYF; DNA: TGCGCCAGCAGCCAAGATCCTAGCGGGAGGGCTTTCGAGCAGTACTTC
J: TRBJ2-7; D: TRBD1; size: -; V: TRBV28; CDR3: CASSSLDREGGYEQYF; DNA: TGTGCCAGCAGTTCCCTCGACAGGGAAGGAGGCTACGAGCAGTACTTC